This T cell receptor beta chain was observed in a study of siplizumab effects on memory and regulatory T cells (dated by TCRdb to about 2019). Study-level background: The effect of the anti-CD2 antibody siplizumab on alloreactive T-cell subsets was examined in allogeneic mixed lymphocyte reactions constructed from human PBMCs.

Beyond this particular receptor, the publication reports: Greater diversity appeared to be present in unstimulated naive T cells than in memory T cells, and a substantial contribution to the alloresponse seemed to be made by naive cells. Among mappable alloreactive CD4+ clones, an average Treg-derived fraction of less than 70% was observed with siplizumab, compared with 26.9% in control reactions. Whether proliferating Tregs from siplizumab cultures were suppressive was not functionally confirmed. Siplizumab significantly lowered the cumulative frequency of alloreactive sequences that could be traced to unstimulated CD4+ memory T cells. Roughly 80-95% of proliferating CD4+ or CD8+ clones could not be assigned a naive or memory phenotype. Because sequences at frequencies below about 10^-5 were poorly captured, only a minor fraction of alloreactive clones could be mapped back to unstimulated subsets.

Library method: the immunoSEQ multiplex PCR assay. The deep sequencing platform assayed approximately 10^5 TCR templates per sample. Genomic DNA extracted from sorted T cells was used for TCRbeta CDR3 sequencing. Regarding the original processing steps: The R programming language was used for clonal analysis of the TCRbeta CDR3 data. Alloreactive CD4+ and CD8+ clones were defined by comparing unstimulated samples with post-reaction CFSE-low samples. Regulatory or non-regulatory origin of alloreactive CD4+ clones was assigned by matching sequences to the sorted unstimulated Treg and non-Treg repertoires. Imported from immuneACCESS, the table was reduced by TCRdb to in-frame sequences with V and J called. These copies leave out some clones; in studies compared against another copy, an unresolved V gene accounts for under half, and the cause of the remainder is not known. That table is the source of V, J and clone size, and D and trimming were worked out from the DNA. This sample has tens of thousands of clones in its table, and more than 85% of those were observed once. The ten largest clonotypes hold under 8.5% of the sample.

Sorted unstimulated T cells and proliferating T cells recovered from mixed lymphocyte reactions were subjected to TCRbeta CDR3 sequencing. Fresh whole blood from around 11 HLA-typed healthy donors was used to isolate PBMCs. Remarks on this clone: Its antigen is not yet known. No much larger clone is present one base from it, and per-base qualities are unavailable.

The CDR3 goes from the cysteine to the phenylalanine over 14 residues. Of the read, only the CDR3 DNA is kept; its 42 bases are in frame from base 1. From the germline V gene, CDR1 is MGHRA and CDR2 is YSYEKL. V was cut back by 4 bases and J by 1 base, leaving a gap of 9 bases between them. Material: CD8+ T cells sorted from blood. Here the chain combines TRBV4-1 and TRBJ2-3; no D segment can be confidently identified. This sequence originates from a human donor in good health. DNA sequence: TGCGCCAGCAGCCCCAGGCAGGGCACAGATACGCAGTATTTT. It translates as CASSPRQGTDTQYF.